This T cell receptor (beta chain) was sequenced in a study of shared clonotypes between healthy human individuals. Some clones are missing from TCRdb's copy, which holds only in-frame ones; the method was immunoSEQ multiplex PCR. The table shows hundreds of thousands of clones, with about 76% occurring only once. This clone was picked up a small number of times. The CDR3 spans 14 residues. Germline V lookup: CDR1 LNHDA, CDR2 SQIVND (reference sequence). Trimming stripped 5 bases from V and 6 bases from J, with 16 bases between. The chain links TRBV19 to TRBJ1-1; no clear D. This TCR was sampled from a woman aged 40 to 55 in good health. Some clones in this sample may be carry-over from other donors' samples. Sequencing was performed on PBMCs. The CDR3 here is CASSEDYAGSEAFF. CDR3 sequence (DNA): TGTGCCAGTAGTGAGGATTACGCCGGGTCTGAAGCTTTCTTT.